The clone carrying this T cell receptor beta chain was observed at least ten times. What it binds is not known. Other DNA sequences in the sample encode the same CDR3. The entry originates in a study of shared clonotypes between healthy human individuals. General study findings and limits: Some naive CD4 clonotypes, roughly 5%, turned up in common across a handful of donors. Rarefaction demonstrated incomplete sorted-subset sequencing despite large depth.

This table comes from immunoSEQ multiplex PCR, and its TCRdb copy is limited to in-frame clones, with some not included. Among under 130,000 clones listed, approximately 70% were seen once. The CDR3 spans 13 residues. Looked up from germline, CDR1 is MNHEY and CDR2 is SMNVEV (reference sequence). V lost 6 bases to trimming and J lost 5 bases, with 11 bases between them. The clonotype originates from a woman in her thirties in good health. V usage is TRBV27 and J usage is TRBJ2-1; D perhaps matches TRBD1 (5 bases). Sequencing used memory CD8+ T cells sorted from blood. Subset reported: CD45RO+ cells pooled with CCR7-negative TemRA cells. CDR3 nucleotides: TGTGCCAGCAGCCTGGGGCGGCACAATGAGCAGTTCTTC. It is translated as CASSLGRHNEQFF.